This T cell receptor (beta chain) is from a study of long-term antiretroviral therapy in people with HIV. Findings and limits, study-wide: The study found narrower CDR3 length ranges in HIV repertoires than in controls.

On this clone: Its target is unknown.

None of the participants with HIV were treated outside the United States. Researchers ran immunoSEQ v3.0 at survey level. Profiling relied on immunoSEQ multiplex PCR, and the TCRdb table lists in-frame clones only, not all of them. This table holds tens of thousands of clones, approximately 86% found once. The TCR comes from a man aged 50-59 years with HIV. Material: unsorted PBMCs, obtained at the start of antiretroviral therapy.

CDR3 bases: TGTGCCAGCAGCTCTCAGACAGGGTCCTATACTGGCGAGCAGTACTTC. Translating gives CASSSQTGSYTGEQYF. The chain employs TRBV5-4 and TRBJ2-7; 7 bases match TRBD1. The CDR3 is made up of 16 amino acids. The germline V gene has CDR1 SGHNT and CDR2 YYREEE (reference sequence). Trimming cost V 3 bases and J 6 bases; bases outside gene matches: 15.